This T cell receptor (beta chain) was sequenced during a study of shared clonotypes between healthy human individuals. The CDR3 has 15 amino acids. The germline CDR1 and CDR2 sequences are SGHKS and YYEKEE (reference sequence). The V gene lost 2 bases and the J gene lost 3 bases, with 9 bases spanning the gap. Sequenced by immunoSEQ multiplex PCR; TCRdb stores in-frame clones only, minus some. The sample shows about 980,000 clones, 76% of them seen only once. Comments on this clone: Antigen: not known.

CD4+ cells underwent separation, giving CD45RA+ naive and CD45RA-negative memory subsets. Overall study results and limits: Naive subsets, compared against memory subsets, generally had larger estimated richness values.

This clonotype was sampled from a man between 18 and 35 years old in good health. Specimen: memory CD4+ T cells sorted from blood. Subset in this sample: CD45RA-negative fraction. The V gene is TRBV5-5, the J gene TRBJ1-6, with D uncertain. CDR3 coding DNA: TGTGCCAGCAGCTTCGGCCGGGACTATAATTCACCCCTCCACTTT. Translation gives CASSFGRDYNSPLHF.